The 20 T cell receptor beta chains in this list originate from one sample, sequenced in a study of blood T cells in healthy people across ages. Sample-barcoded 5' priming and a J-beta primer mix drove a second PCR of roughly 6 to 12 cycles. TCRdb analysed the 5' RACE reads with MiXCR anew, one entry per CDR3 protein. The repertoire consists of 800,000 to 950,000 distinct CDR3 sequences, with 35% to 40% occurring once and the leading ten covering 10% to 15%. Sequenced sample: blood. The receptors were sampled from a man between 18 and 35 years old in good health.

The rearrangement links TRBV10-3 to TRBJ1-2; 10 bases are shared with TRBD1. After removal of 4 bases from V and 0 bases from J, the junction contained 8 bases not matched to a gene. CDR1 and CDR2 from the germline V gene are ENHRY and SYGVKD. The length of the CDR3 is 17 residues. The CDR3 loop is CAISGLTGGRTNYGYTF. DNA of the CDR3: TGTGCCATCAGTGGCTTGACAGGGGGCAGAACTAACTATGGCTACACCTTC.

The rearrangement uses TRBV6-2 or TRBV6-3 and TRBJ2-5, with 8 bases fitting TRBD1. This CDR3 contains 15 residues. Germline CDR1 is MNHEY and CDR2 is SVGEGT. After removal of 7 bases from V and 2 bases from J, the junction contained 9 bases not matched to a gene. Here the CDR3 reads CASTSRRTGQETQYF. The CDR3 bases are TGTGCCAGCACCTCGCGAAGGACAGGGCAAGAGACCCAGTACTTC.

The sample holds one count of this clonotype. This chain joins TRBV4-3 and TRBJ2-4; D may be TRBD2 (7 bases). CDR1 is LGHNA, CDR2 YSLEER, per germline. Trimming shortened V by 3 bases and J by 2 bases, and 20 bases separated the two germline ends. The CDR3 spans 18 residues. CDR3 loop: CASSQAQRGGSSKNIQYF. The CDR3 coding sequence is TGCGCCAGCAGCCAGGCTCAGAGGGGGGGCTCATCCAAAAACATTCAGTACTTC.

The genes are TRBV7-2 and TRBJ2-2; unclear D gene. The germline V gene has CDR1 SGHTA and CDR2 FQGNSA. CDR3 length: 14 residues. V lost 1 base and J lost 7, with 10 bases in between. The CDR3, as DNA: TGTGCCAGCAGCTTAGATAGGGCCAACGGGGAGCTGTTTTTT. Its translation is CASSLDRANGELFF.

In its sample, this clonotype was seen a few times. The chain combines TRBV20-1 with TRBJ1-4; a possible D gene is TRBD1 (6 bases). Trimming pared 0 bases from V and 7 bases from J, leaving 12 bases between. The CDR3 is 14 amino acids. In germline, CDR1 is DFQATT, CDR2 SNEGSKA (reference sequence). The CDR3 DNA reads TGCAGTGCTAGAGATCAGGGGCGCGTTGAAAAACTGTTTTTT. Translated: CSARDQGRVEKLFF.

The chain has TRBV7-2 and TRBJ2-7; TRBD1 aligns across 10 bases. Trimming took 3 bases from V and 2 from J; bases not matched to a gene: 7. Germline-derived CDR1 and CDR2 are SGHTA and FQGNSA. This CDR3 has 16 residues. The DNA for the CDR3 is TGTGCCAGCAGCTTGAGTTCCGGGACAGGGGCCTACGAGCAGTACTTC. Amino acids: CASSLSSGTGAYEQYF.

This clonotype was seen a handful of times. The J gene is TRBJ2-3, the V gene TRBV11-2; D remains unclear. CDR1 is SGHAT, CDR2 FQNNGV, per germline. The CDR3 runs to 12 residues. The V end lost 5 bases, the J end lost 6 bases, and 9 bases lay between the germline ends. CDR3 sequence: CASSPYADTQYF. For the CDR3, the DNA is TGTGCCAGCAGCCCTTACGCGGATACGCAGTATTTT.

This clonotype was counted only a few times. The chain links TRBV5-5 to TRBJ2-5; unclear D gene. The V and J ends lost 0 bases and 11 bases respectively, with 29 bases between them. CDR3 length equals 18 residues. Per the germline V gene, CDR1 is SGHKS and CDR2 is YYEKEE (reference sequence). DNA of the CDR3: TGTGCCAGCAGCTTGGAGGCGTCGGGCAGTCCTGCTTACAATGAGCAGTACTTC. Translating it yields CASSLEASGSPAYNEQYF.

The chain uses TRBV4-3 and TRBJ1-1; a possible D gene is TRBD1 (6 bases). V dropped 6 bases and J dropped 1 base, with 15 bases sitting between them. The CDR3 covers 15 residues. Germline V CDR1 and CDR2: LGHNA, YSLEER. CDR3 loop: CASSWTAGGNTEAFF. The CDR3 bases are TGCGCCAGCAGTTGGACAGCCGGGGGGAACACTGAAGCTTTCTTT.

This clonotype appeared a few times. The chain couples TRBV29-1 to TRBJ2-7; TRBD2 agrees at 14 bases. V lost 6 bases to trimming and J lost 7 bases; unmatched junction nucleotides: 8. Per germline, CDR1 SQVTM and CDR2 ANQGSEA. CDR3 length equals 14 residues. The CDR3 DNA follows: TGCAGCGTGACTAGCGGGGGGGTTTACAATGAGCAGTACTTC. Its translation is CSVTSGGVYNEQYF.

This clonotype was seen many times. The chain joins TRBV7-2 to TRBJ2-4, with 14 positions matching TRBD2. With V trimmed by 5 bases and J by 6 bases, 6 bases remained unmatched. This CDR3 spans 16 amino acids. Germline loops: CDR1 SGHTA, CDR2 FQGNSA. CDR3 coding DNA: TGTGCCAGCAGCGCCCAGACTAGCGGGGGGGCAAACATTCAGTACTTC. Its translation is CASSAQTSGGANIQYF. Full variable domain (rest looked up from reference TRBV7-2 and TRBJ2-4): GAGVSQSPSNKVTEKGKDVELRCDPISGHTALYWYRQSLGQGLEFLIYFQGNSAPDKSGLPSDRFSAERTGGSVSTLTIQRTQQEDSAVYLCASSAQTSGGANIQYFGAGTRLSVL.

The gene calls are TRBV3-1 and TRBJ2-4, with a tentative D call TRBD1 (5 bases). Trimming shortened V by 1 base and J by 13 bases, and 11 bases separated the two germline ends. This CDR3 is 12 amino acids long. Germline-derived CDR1 and CDR2 are LGHDT and YNNKEL (reference sequence). CDR3 residues: CASSQGQTVQYF. The CDR3 DNA is TGTGCCAGCAGCCAAGGACAGACCGTGCAGTACTTC. Full variable domain (outside the CDR3, taken from reference TRBV3-1 and TRBJ2-4): DTAVSQTPKYLVTQMGNDKSIKCEQNLGHDTMYWYKQDSKKFLKIMFSYNNKELIINETVPNRFSPKSPDKAHLNLHINSLELGDSAVYFCASSQGQTVQYFGAGTRLSVL.

This clonotype was recorded many times. A read error may account for a junction end that differs from germline. V usage is TRBV7-9 and J usage is TRBJ2-3; D unresolved. The CDR3 spans 12 residues. Germline CDR1 SEHNR, CDR2 FQNEAQ (reference sequence). For the CDR3, the DNA is TGCGCCAGCAGCTCCTTCACAGATACGCAGTATTTT. It specifies CASSSFTDTQYF.

CDR3 sequence (DNA): TGTGCCAGCAGCCCCACCGTGACTGCCGGCTATGGCTACACCTTC. Translation: CASSPTVTAGYGYTF. The J gene is TRBJ1-2, the V gene TRBV4-2; D not resolved. This CDR3 has 15 residues. Germline V lookup: CDR1 LGHNA, CDR2 YNFKEQ. V lost 4 bases to trimming and J lost 4 bases, with 16 bases between them.

This clonotype has just a few counts. The chain employs TRBV9 and TRBJ2-1, with D tentatively TRBD1 (5 bases). The CDR3 totals 14 residues. The V end was cut by 0 bases, the J end by 5 bases, with 9 bases between. The germline V gene has CDR1 SGDLS and CDR2 YYNGEE. The CDR3, as DNA: TGTGCCAGCAGCGTAGAAGGGGCTAACAATGAGCAGTTCTTC. This translates into CASSVEGANNEQFF.

The J gene is TRBJ1-2, the V gene TRBV19; D is ambiguous. V lost 5 bases and J lost 6, with 16 bases in between. The germline V gene has CDR1 LNHDA and CDR2 SQIVND (reference sequence). The CDR3 extends over 14 amino acids. The CDR3 spells CASSAMVFGNGYTF. The DNA of the CDR3 is TGTGCCAGTAGTGCGATGGTTTTTGGAAATGGCTACACCTTC.

This clonotype occurred a few times. The chain uses TRBV13 and TRBJ2-5; D is perhaps TRBD2 (5 bases). CDR1 is PRHDT, CDR2 FYEKMQ, per germline (reference sequence). Trimming left V 0 bases short and J 5 bases short, with 13 bases between. CDR3 length: 15 residues. The CDR3 sequence is CASSLGRTDSETQYF. CDR3 nucleotides: TGTGCCAGCAGCTTAGGCAGGACGGACTCTGAGACCCAGTACTTC.

The V and J genes are TRBV20-1 and TRBJ2-5; the match to TRBD1 covers 7 bases. There are 15 residues in the CDR3. CDR1 DFQATT and CDR2 SNEGSKA come from the germline V gene (reference sequence). Losses at the gene ends were 3 bases for V and 4 bases for J; bases not matched to a gene: 11. CDR3 amino acids: CSARSTKDRIETQYF. DNA of the CDR3: TGCAGTGCTAGGTCGACCAAGGACAGGATAGAGACCCAGTACTTC.

CDR3 loop: CASSQQDSATNEKLFF. CDR3 sequence (DNA): TGCGCCAGCAGCCAGCAGGACAGCGCAACTAATGAAAAACTGTTTTTT. This chain connects TRBV4-1 to TRBJ1-4; the D gene is possibly TRBD1 (6 bases). V was pared by 3 bases and J by 0 bases, with 11 bases between. CDR3 length equals 16 residues. Germline assignment: CDR1 MGHRA and CDR2 YSYEKL.

This clonotype was seen a handful of times. The gene calls are TRBV5-6 and TRBJ1-2; TRBD1 is a possible D gene (5 bases). The CDR3 is made up of 15 amino acids. Trimming stripped 3 bases from V and 4 bases from J, with 16 bases between. The germline CDR1 and CDR2 sequences are SGHDT and YYEEEE. For the CDR3, the DNA is TGTGCCAGCAGCTCGGCGCAGGGATCAATCTATGGCTACACCTTC. Its protein is CASSSAQGSIYGYTF.